These 9 T cell receptor beta chains came from one sample sequenced in a study of Ad26.COV2.S vaccination and SARS-CoV-2 variants. This table comes from immunoSEQ multiplex PCR, and its TCRdb copy is limited to in-frame clones, with some not included. Here the sample spans hundreds of thousands of clones, about nine tenths being singletons. Sample treatment: roughly 18 received Ad26.COV2.S at low or high dose, single or two shots; roughly five received placebo; per-sample allocation not given. Sampling was done on day 63 after the first vaccine or placebo injection. The sample was peripheral blood, taken in a trial of Ad26.COV2.S vaccine versus placebo. These receptors all stem from a person aged 18-65 years who received the Ad26.COV2.S COVID-19 vaccine or a placebo.

The V gene is TRBV5-8, the J gene TRBJ1-1, with D uncertain. There are 14 residues in the CDR3. Trimming cost V 4 bases and J 0 bases, with 10 bases left between them. Germline V gene data show CDR1 as SGHTS and CDR2 as YDEGEE. CDR3 bases: TGTGCCAGCAGCCGCTCGACACTGAACACTGAAGCTTTCTTT. It yields the protein CASSRSTLNTEAFF.

CDR3 in amino acids: CASSLGSMNTEAFF. The CDR3 DNA follows: TGCGCCAGCAGCTTGGGCAGCATGAACACTGAAGCTTTCTTT. The chain is built from TRBV5-1 and TRBJ1-1; D is uncertain. This CDR3 comprises 14 residues. V was cut by 0 bases and J by 0 bases, with 6 bases left in between. Germline CDR1 reads SGHRS; CDR2 reads YFSETQ.

The genes are TRBV12-3 or TRBV12-4 and TRBJ2-5; D unclear. CDR3 length: 13 amino acids. V was cut by 3 bases and J by 0 bases, with 5 bases left in between. The CDR3 nucleotides are TGTGCCAGCAGTTTCGGTAACCAAGAGACCCAGTACTTC. The encoded protein is CASSFGNQETQYF.

The rearrangement links TRBV29-1 to TRBJ2-3, with D maybe TRBD1 (5 bases). Germline CDR1 SQVTM, CDR2 ANQGSEA. CDR3 length: 16 residues. Between the trimmed V and J ends, which lost 3 bases and 0 bases, there was a span of 16 bases. The DNA of the CDR3 is TGCAGCGTTGAGCGAATAGGGGCCGCTAGCACAGATACGCAGTATTTT. It encodes CSVERIGAASTDTQYF.

CDR3 coding DNA: TGTGCCACCACCCTGACAGGGGGCCTTTCACCCCTCCACTTT. Translation: CATTLTGGLSPLHF. The genes are TRBV24-1 and TRBJ1-6, with 10 bases fitting TRBD1. This CDR3 has 14 amino acids. The junction had 6 bases not matched to a gene; V was cut back by 8 bases and J by 9 bases. The germline V gene encodes CDR1 KGHDR and CDR2 SFDVKD.

Turning to this clone: At one boundary the junction diverges from the germline segment, which might be a read error. This chain uses TRBV2 with TRBJ1-3, with D uncertain. CDR1 and CDR2 (germline): SNHLY, FYNNEI. This CDR3 region has 15 residues. Written as DNA, the CDR3 is TGTGCCAGCAGGGAAGACACTACCTCTGGAAACACCATATATTTT. Translation: CASREDTTSGNTIYF.

V gene TRBV11-3 combines with J gene TRBJ2-7; TRBD1 might be the D (6 bases). The CDR3 is made up of 16 amino acids. Trimming pared 1 base from V and 3 bases from J, leaving 16 bases between. In germline, CDR1 is SGHNT, CDR2 YENEEA. The CDR3 here is CASSLGQDPLLYEQYF. CDR3 DNA sequence: TGTGCCAGCAGCTTAGGACAGGACCCGCTTCTCTACGAGCAGTACTTC.

The rearrangement joins TRBV6-5 to TRBJ2-3, with D perhaps given as TRBD1 or TRBD2 (5 bases each). With 5 bases removed from V and 2 bases from J, the gap between germline ends came to 11 bases. This CDR3 comprises 14 residues. Germline V gives CDR1 MNHEY, CDR2 SVGAGI. This CDR3 reads CASSPGTTTDTQYF. CDR3 nucleotides: TGTGCCAGCAGTCCCGGGACCACCACAGATACGCAGTATTTT.

This clone was seen more than once but under ten times. J is TRBJ1-2 and V is TRBV4-1; 7 bases match TRBD1. The germline gives CDR1 MGHRA, CDR2 YSYEKL. The CDR3 consists of 13 residues. J gave up 7 bases and V 6 bases, and 8 bases lay outside the gene matches. In DNA, the CDR3 is TGCGCCAGCAGACTTACAGGGGCGGCTGGCTACACCTTC. Encoded protein: CASRLTGAAGYTF.